Following are 21 T cell receptor beta chains from one sample sequenced in a study of molecular identifiers for immune sequencing clone quantification. TCRdb re-called the PCR reads through MiXCR, storing one row per CDR3 protein. The sample includes 460,000 or so distinct CDR3 sequences, roughly 23% of them seen just once. The sample comprised naive CD8+ T cells from blood, with Jurkat cell RNA spiked in. This sample's subset: FACS-sorted CD8+CD4-CCR7+CD45RA+ naive T cells. The source is a human donor in good health. Some libraries in this study had Jurkat cell RNA spiked in.

This clonotype was recorded at least ten times. The rearrangement joins TRBV7-2 to TRBJ2-3; D possibly corresponds to TRBD2 (6 bases). Per germline, CDR1 SGHTA and CDR2 FQGNSA. V was cut by 1 base and J by 3 bases, with 11 bases left in between. The CDR3 loop spans 15 amino acids. As DNA, the CDR3 is TGTGCCAGCAGCTTAGGGAGGGTGCGGACAGATACGCAGTATTTT. Amino acids: CASSLGRVRTDTQYF. Complete variable domain (other parts from reference TRBV7-2 and TRBJ2-3): GAGVSQSPSNKVTEKGKDVELRCDPISGHTALYWYRQSLGQGLEFLIYFQGNSAPDKSGLPSDRFSAERTGGSVSTLTIQRTQQEDSAVYLCASSLGRVRTDTQYFGPGTRLTVL.

This clonotype was counted at least ten times. In nucleotides, the CDR3 is TGTGCCAGCAGCCAAGAGTTAACCCCCGGCGATGGCTACACCTTC. This sequence encodes CASSQELTPGDGYTF. The chain joins TRBV4-2 to TRBJ1-2, with no clear D. The CDR3 runs to 15 residues. In germline, CDR1 is LGHNA, CDR2 YNFKEQ. V lost 0 bases to trimming and J lost 6 bases, with 14 bases between them.

This clonotype showed up many times. The chain employs TRBV20-1 and TRBJ2-3, with D possibly TRBD2 on 6 matching bases. CDR1 and CDR2 (germline): DFQATT, SNEGSKA (reference sequence). The CDR3 has 15 residues. Trimming cost V 6 bases and J 4 bases, with 20 bases left between them. CDR3 in amino acids: CSATTSGTSSDTQYF. CDR3 bases: TGCAGTGCAACTACCTCCGGGACTTCTTCAGATACGCAGTATTTT.

This clonotype was picked up many times. CDR3 sequence (DNA): TGTGCCACCACCCCTGTTGCGGGAGGCGGGTACGAGCAGTACTTC. Protein product: CATTPVAGGGYEQYF. The chain combines TRBV6-6 with TRBJ2-7, with 8 bases fitting TRBD2. V dropped 10 bases and J dropped 4; count of bases not matched to a gene: 15. Germline CDR1 MNHNY, CDR2 SVGAGI (reference sequence). The CDR3 consists of 15 residues.

This clonotype was observed many times. The J gene is TRBJ1-5, the V gene TRBV5-5; possible D gene TRBD1, 6 bases. Trimming pared 4 bases from V and 5 bases from J, leaving 13 bases between. Germline CDR1 is SGHKS and CDR2 is YYEKEE (reference sequence). The CDR3 sequence is 14 residues long. The CDR3 nucleotides read TGTGCCAGCAGCCATAGGACAGAGGATCAGCCCCAGCATTTT. Its protein is CASSHRTEDQPQHF.

The chain combines TRBV4-3 with TRBJ2-7, with TRBD2 identical over 7 bases. J lost 4 bases, V lost 0 bases, and 15 bases had no gene match. This CDR3 is 18 amino acids long. Germline CDR1 and CDR2: LGHNA and YSLEER. As DNA, the CDR3 is TGCGCCAGCAGCCAAGACCGAGTGGGGAGGGCCGTTAGGTACGAGCAGTACTTC. Encoded protein: CASSQDRVGRAVRYEQYF.

This clonotype came up a few times. The CDR3 is CATSDLTSNQPQHF. For the CDR3, the DNA is TGTGCCACCAGTGATTTAACCAGCAATCAGCCCCAGCATTTT. The chain employs TRBV24-1 and TRBJ1-5, with D hard to call. V was shortened by 1 base and J by 1 base, with 4 bases between the two germline ends. Germline V gene lookup returns CDR1 KGHDR and CDR2 SFDVKD. The CDR3 has 14 amino acids.

The table lists this clonotype with a few counts. The V and J genes are TRBV3-1 and TRBJ2-3; D is ambiguous. CDR3 length: 16 residues. Trimming cost V 4 bases and J 0 bases, with 14 bases left between them. The V gene's germline CDR1 is LGHDT and CDR2 YNNKEL (reference sequence). In nucleotides, the CDR3 is TGTGCCAGCAGCCCCCGACTCCTTGTTAGCACAGATACGCAGTATTTT. As protein: CASSPRLLVSTDTQYF.

This clonotype showed up many times. The CDR3 loop reads CASRGQQETQYF. The CDR3 DNA follows: TGTGCCAGCAGGGGACAGCAAGAGACCCAGTACTTC. The rearrangement links TRBV7-9 to TRBJ2-5; 7 nucleotides align to TRBD1. The germline V gene has CDR1 SEHNR and CDR2 FQNEAQ (reference sequence). J lost 2 bases, V lost 6 bases, and 0 bases had no gene match. This CDR3 has 12 amino acids.

This clonotype was seen once. This chain joins TRBV7-9 and TRBJ2-1, with 10 bases identical to TRBD1. J lost 8 bases, V lost 4 bases, and 14 bases had no gene match. This CDR3 comprises 17 residues. The germline V gene encodes CDR1 SEHNR and CDR2 FQNEAQ (reference sequence). The CDR3 sequence is CASSSFSGTGEDDEQFF. As DNA, the CDR3 is TGTGCCAGCAGCTCCTTCTCCGGGACAGGGGAAGACGATGAGCAGTTCTTC.

The rearrangement joins TRBV7-6 to TRBJ2-7; D tentatively fits TRBD1 or TRBD2 (5 bases each). Germline-derived CDR1 and CDR2 are SGHVS and FNYEAQ. The V end lost 5 bases, the J end lost 3 bases, and 11 bases lay between the germline ends. The CDR3 contains 13 residues. The CDR3 is CASSETRGYEQYF. In DNA form, the CDR3 reads TGTGCCAGCAGCGAGACGAGGGGCTACGAGCAGTACTTC.

A few counts support this clonotype. The chain recombines TRBV27 with TRBJ1-2, with a weak D call TRBD1 (6 bases). Trimming pared 3 bases from V and 4 bases from J, leaving 12 bases between. The CDR3 is 14 residues long. CDR1 is MNHEY and CDR2 is SMNVEV in the germline V gene (reference sequence). This CDR3 reads CASSLTGRAYGYTF. The CDR3 DNA sequence: TGTGCCAGCAGTTTGACAGGAAGAGCCTATGGCTACACCTTC.

The chain employs TRBV7-9 and TRBJ2-5; possibly TRBD2 for D (6 bases). The CDR3 has 15 amino acids. In germline, CDR1 is SEHNR, CDR2 FQNEAQ (reference sequence). V was pared by 5 bases and J by 7 bases, with 20 bases between. CDR3 protein: CASSPPGSRGGTQYF. Here the CDR3 DNA reads TGTGCCAGCAGCCCACCCGGGAGTAGGGGCGGGACCCAGTACTTC.

This clonotype was seen ten or more times. CDR3 loop: CASSFATGSYEQYF. The DNA of the CDR3 is TGTGCCAGCAGCTTCGCGACGGGATCCTACGAGCAGTACTTC. The V call is TRBV5-6, the J call TRBJ2-7; tentatively, D is TRBD2 (5 bases). The germline V and J ends were trimmed by 2 bases and 1 base, with 10 bases remaining between them. Germline CDR1 is SGHDT and CDR2 is YYEEEE. The CDR3 consists of 14 residues.

A remark on this clonotype: A much larger clone differs by one base, so this may be a read error. The V and J genes are TRBV20-1 and TRBJ2-3; TRBD1 is a possible D gene (6 bases). The V gene's germline CDR1 is DFQATT and CDR2 SNEGSKA (reference sequence). The CDR3 runs 15 residues. The CDR3: CGARARTGRADTQYF. For the CDR3, the DNA is TGCGGTGCTAGAGCTAGAACAGGGCGGGCAGATACGCAGTATTTT.

CDR3 nucleotides: TGTGCCAGCAGTTACGGGACAGGGGGCGCGGGTCCCTACGAGCAGTACTTC. Translated, it gives CASSYGTGGAGPYEQYF. The chain links TRBV12-3 or TRBV12-4 to TRBJ2-7; the match to TRBD1 covers 12 bases. The CDR3 length is 17 residues. J was trimmed by 2 bases and V by 4 bases; bases with no gene match: 9.

This chain uses TRBV30 with TRBJ1-1; unclear D gene. In germline, CDR1 is GTSNPN, CDR2 SVGIG (reference sequence). Trimming pared 1 base from V and 4 bases from J, leaving 10 bases between. CDR3 length: 13 residues. This chain's CDR3 is CAWSEQPGTEAFF. CDR3 coding DNA: TGTGCCTGGAGTGAACAGCCGGGCACTGAAGCTTTCTTT.

This clonotype was found many times. The J gene is TRBJ2-1, the V gene TRBV13; tentative D call: TRBD1 (6 bases). The CDR3 contains 14 residues. The germline V and J ends were trimmed by 5 bases and 10 bases, with 18 bases remaining between them. Looked up from germline, CDR1 is PRHDT and CDR2 is FYEKMQ (reference sequence). Here the CDR3 DNA reads TGTGCCAGCAGCGGAAAGGGGGTAGGTGTAGAGCAGTTCTTC. It is translated as CASSGKGVGVEQFF.

The gene calls are TRBV9 and TRBJ2-2; possible D gene TRBD2, 6 bases. The CDR3 contains 16 residues. Trimming took off 4 bases at V and 4 bases at J, with 17 bases between the two ends. Germline V gene data show CDR1 as SGDLS and CDR2 as YYNGEE. The DNA for the CDR3 is TGTGCCAGCAGCCCCCCTGCGCGGGACCCCACCGGGGAGCTGTTTTTT. Amino acid sequence: CASSPPARDPTGELFF.

Comments on this clonotype: This may be a read error, as it is one base from a much larger clone. The rearrangement uses TRBV7-2 and TRBJ1-1, with 7 positions matching TRBD1. The V gene's germline CDR1 is SGHTA and CDR2 FQGNSA. The CDR3 is made up of 12 amino acids. The CDR3 sequence: CASSLASGTVSF. For the CDR3, the DNA is TGTGCCAGCAGCCTAGCCTCCGGGACAGTCTCCTTT.

This clonotype was counted many times. The chain joins TRBV5-1 to TRBJ2-7, with 8 bases aligning to TRBD1. Germline CDR1 SGHRS, CDR2 YFSETQ. Trimming at V came to 0 bases and at J to 4 bases, leaving 6 bases not matched to a gene. The CDR3 covers 15 residues. The DNA of the CDR3 is TGCGCCAGCAGCTTGGGGGCAGGGGGCGCGTACGAGCAGTACTTC. It encodes CASSLGAGGAYEQYF.